The clone carrying this TCR beta chain was observed once. Per the original methods: Amplification of reference gene primers provided the estimated nucleated cell counts. The repertoire was sequenced with immunoSEQ multiplex PCR; TCRdb's copy has only in-frame clones and lacks some. D and trimming were read from the DNA, whereas the V and J calls and clone size are those reported in that table. The sample includes approximately 500,000 clones, roughly 89% seen only once; the top ten take 0.8% to 0.9%. Patients from Seattle were sampled longitudinally, starting during active infection. This sample was taken from a study of blood T cell repertoires in COVID-19. Overall study: Donors in the United States, Italy and Spain gave samples during acute or convalescent COVID-19. The cDNA or gDNA used as material had been derived from T cells, B-cell-depleted T cells, or PBMCs.

This sequence was found in a man between 18 and 35 years old with COVID-19, enrolled during active disease. Sample: peripheral blood.

CDR3 in amino acids: CASSVTSGRAGETQYF. Written as DNA, the CDR3 is TGTGCCAGCAGCGTTACCAGCGGGAGGGCCGGAGAGACCCAGTACTTC. V and J are TRBV9 and TRBJ2-5, with TRBD2 identical over 10 bases. The length of the CDR3 is 16 residues. J was trimmed by 4 bases and V by 2 bases; bases with no gene match: 8. Looked up from germline, CDR1 is SGDLS and CDR2 is YYNGEE.